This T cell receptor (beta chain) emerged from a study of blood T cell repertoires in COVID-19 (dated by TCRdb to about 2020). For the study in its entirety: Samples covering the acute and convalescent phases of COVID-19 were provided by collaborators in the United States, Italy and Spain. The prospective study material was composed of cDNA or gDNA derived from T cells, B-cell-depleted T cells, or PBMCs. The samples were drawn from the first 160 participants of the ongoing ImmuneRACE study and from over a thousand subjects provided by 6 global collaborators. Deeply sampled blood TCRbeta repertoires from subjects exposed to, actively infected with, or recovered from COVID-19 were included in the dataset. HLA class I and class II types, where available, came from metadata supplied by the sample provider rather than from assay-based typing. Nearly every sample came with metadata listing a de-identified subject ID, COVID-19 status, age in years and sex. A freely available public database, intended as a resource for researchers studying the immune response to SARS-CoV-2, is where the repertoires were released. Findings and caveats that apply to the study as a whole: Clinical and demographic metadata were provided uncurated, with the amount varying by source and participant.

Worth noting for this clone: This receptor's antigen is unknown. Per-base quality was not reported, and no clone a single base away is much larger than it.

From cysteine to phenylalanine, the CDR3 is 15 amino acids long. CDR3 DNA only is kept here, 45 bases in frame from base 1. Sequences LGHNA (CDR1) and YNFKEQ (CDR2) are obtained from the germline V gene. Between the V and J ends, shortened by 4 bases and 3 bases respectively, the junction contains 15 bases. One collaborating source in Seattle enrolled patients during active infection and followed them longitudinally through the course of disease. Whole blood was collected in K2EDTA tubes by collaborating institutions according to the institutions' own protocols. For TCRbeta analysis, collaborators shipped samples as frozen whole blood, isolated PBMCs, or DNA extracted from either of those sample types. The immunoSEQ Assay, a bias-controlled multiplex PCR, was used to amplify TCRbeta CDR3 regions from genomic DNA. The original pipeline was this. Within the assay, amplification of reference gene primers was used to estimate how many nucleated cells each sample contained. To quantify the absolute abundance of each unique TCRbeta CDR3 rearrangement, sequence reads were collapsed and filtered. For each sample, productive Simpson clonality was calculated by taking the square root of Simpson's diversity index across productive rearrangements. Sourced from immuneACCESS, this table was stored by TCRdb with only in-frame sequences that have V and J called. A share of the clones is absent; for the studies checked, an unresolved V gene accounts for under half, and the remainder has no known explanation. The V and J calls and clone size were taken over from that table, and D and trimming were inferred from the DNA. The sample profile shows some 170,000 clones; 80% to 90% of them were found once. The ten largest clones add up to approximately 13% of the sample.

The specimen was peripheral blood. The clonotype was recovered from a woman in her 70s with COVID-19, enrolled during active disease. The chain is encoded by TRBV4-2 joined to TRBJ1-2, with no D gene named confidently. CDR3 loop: CASSPSPGNDYGYTF. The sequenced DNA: TGTGCCAGCAGCCCGTCGCCAGGAAATGACTATGGCTACACCTTC.